The 15 T cell receptor beta chains given below trace back to one sample, sequenced in a study of blood T cell repertoires in COVID-19. Assay used: immunoSEQ multiplex PCR; TCRdb lists only in-frame clones, some missing. Of some 320,000 clones detected, 90% appear once; the ten largest clones hold approximately 2.5%. Specimen: PBMCs or T cells enriched from blood (not recorded which). All receptors derive from a man aged 55 to 70 who had recovered from COVID-19.

V and J are TRBV10-3 and TRBJ2-1, with TRBD1 as a possible D gene (7 bases). Germline V gene sequence: CDR1 ENHRY, CDR2 SYGVKD. Trimming stripped 1 base from V and 5 bases from J, with 15 bases between. The CDR3 covers 16 residues. The CDR3 DNA reads as TGTGCCATCAGTGAGTTGATGGGGGGACAGAACAATGAGCAGTTCTTC. Residues: CAISELMGGQNNEQFF.

The chain employs TRBV23-1 and TRBJ1-2; D remains ambiguous. TRBV23-1 is filed as an ORF, its function uncertain. This CDR3 has 16 residues. V was shortened by 0 bases and J by 4 bases, with 15 bases between the two germline ends. CDR3 sequence reads: CASSQSGGRDFYGYTF. CDR3 bases: TGCGCCAGCAGTCAATCGGGAGGGAGAGATTTCTATGGCTACACCTTC.

The chain recombines TRBV2 with TRBJ1-2; the D is unclear. Between the trimmed V and J ends, which lost 6 bases and 5 bases, there was a span of 16 bases. Germline V gene data show CDR1 as SNHLY and CDR2 as FYNNEI. There are 14 residues in the CDR3. The CDR3 nucleotides read TGTGCCAGCAGATCCGGGAACAGCCAATATGGCTACACCTTC. This translates into CASRSGNSQYGYTF.

The chain carries TRBV3-1 (or the pseudogene TRBV3-2) and TRBJ1-6; no definite D call. Deletions cut 0 bases from V and 7 bases from J, with 4 bases between. The CDR3 contains 13 residues. Germline V gene data show CDR1 as LGHDT and CDR2 as YNNKEL (reference sequence). CDR3 in amino acids: CASSQDLNSPLHF. The CDR3 DNA follows: TGTGCCAGCAGCCAAGATCTGAATTCACCCCTCCACTTT.

V gene TRBV27 combines with J gene TRBJ1-2; TRBD1 is a possible D gene (6 bases). Germline values: CDR1 MNHEY, CDR2 SMNVEV (reference sequence). V lost 2 bases and J 4 bases, leaving 11 bases between the germline ends. The CDR3 runs to 14 residues. The CDR3 loop is CASSLGQKSYGYTF. CDR3 nucleotides: TGTGCCAGCAGTTTAGGACAGAAATCCTATGGCTACACCTTC.

The V and J genes are TRBV30 and TRBJ1-1, with D possibly being TRBD1 (6 bases). V lost 5 bases to trimming and J lost 4 bases, with 11 bases between them. Germline assignment: CDR1 GTSNPN and CDR2 SVGIG (reference sequence). The CDR3 extends over 12 amino acids. In nucleotides, the CDR3 is TGTGCCTGGGACAGGCGTGGCACTGAAGCTTTCTTT. Protein sequence: CAWDRRGTEAFF. Looking up the rest from reference TRBV30 and TRBJ1-1 gives the full variable domain: SQTIHQWPATLVQPVGSPLSLECTVEGTSNPNLYWYRQAAGRGLQLLFYSVGIGQISSEVPQNLSASRPQDRQFILSSKKLLLSDSGFYLCAWDRRGTEAFFGQGTRLTVV.

The chain links TRBV28 to TRBJ2-3; perhaps TRBD2 as D (6 bases). Deletions cut 8 bases from V and 2 bases from J, with 26 bases between. Germline lookup yields CDR1 MDHEN and CDR2 SYDVKM. This CDR3 has 18 residues. The CDR3 reads CASETKNLLAGYTDTQYF. The CDR3 DNA reads TGTGCCAGCGAAACGAAAAACCTACTAGCCGGGTACACAGATACGCAGTATTTT.

This chain joins TRBV30 and TRBJ2-2; D perhaps matches TRBD1 (6 bases). Trimming removed 3 bases from V and 1 base from J, with 12 bases in between. This CDR3 has 15 amino acids. Germline loops: CDR1 GTSNPN, CDR2 SVGIG (reference sequence). The DNA of the CDR3 is TGTGCCTGGAGCCCGGGACATCTGAACACCGGGGAGCTGTTTTTT. It yields the protein CAWSPGHLNTGELFF.

A note on this clone: This specimen includes other DNA sequences encoding the same CDR3. V usage is TRBV5-1 and J usage is TRBJ1-4; the match to TRBD1 covers 10 bases. CDR1 is SGHRS and CDR2 is YFSETQ in the germline V gene. The CDR3 is 14 amino acids. Trimming cost V 4 bases and J 7 bases; bases outside gene matches: 4. CDR3 coding DNA: TGCGCCAGCAGCCTGGGACAGGGGAGTGAAAAACTGTTTTTT. This encodes CASSLGQGSEKLFF.

This clone has a single count. This chain connects TRBV2 to TRBJ1-2; weak D call: TRBD1 (5 bases). CDR3 length: 15 residues. Trimming cost V 4 bases and J 7 bases, with 19 bases left between them. Germline V gives CDR1 SNHLY, CDR2 FYNNEI. For the CDR3, the DNA is TGTGCCAGCAGTGGAGGGGTGGGTAGAGCGGGTGGCTACACCTTC. It is translated as CASSGGVGRAGGYTF.

This clone was detected only a few times. The V call is TRBV29-1, the J call TRBJ2-6; possibly TRBD1 for D (5 bases). Germline V gene lookup returns CDR1 SQVTM and CDR2 ANQGSEA. This CDR3 comprises 15 residues. V was trimmed by 3 bases and J by 4 bases, leaving 13 bases between them. CDR3 DNA: TGCAGCGTTGATTTTTCAGGGTTCGGGGCCAACGTCCTGACTTTC. It yields the protein CSVDFSGFGANVLTF.

V usage is TRBV5-1 and J usage is TRBJ2-3; 7 bases are shared with TRBD1. V lost 0 bases, J lost 4 bases, and 8 bases stayed unmatched. Germline V gene data show CDR1 as SGHRS and CDR2 as YFSETQ. The CDR3 sequence is 16 residues long. CDR3 region: CASSLDAGGIADTQYF. For the CDR3, the DNA is TGCGCCAGCAGCTTGGATGCAGGGGGTATCGCAGATACGCAGTATTTT.

The chain couples TRBV20-1 to TRBJ2-3; TRBD2 matches at 7 bases. Germline CDR1 DFQATT, CDR2 SNEGSKA (reference sequence). V dropped 4 bases and J dropped 3; count of bases not matched to a gene: 10. The CDR3 runs to 15 residues. In nucleotides, the CDR3 is TGCAGTGCTACTGAGGGCGGGGGAGGTACAGATACGCAGTATTTT. This codes for CSATEGGGGTDTQYF.

A single count supports this clone. The CDR3 loop is CASSLSLSGSPYNEQFF. The DNA of the CDR3 is TGTGCCAGCAGTTTATCCCTTAGCGGGAGCCCCTACAATGAGCAGTTCTTC. The chain carries TRBV27 and TRBJ2-1; 9 bases match TRBD2. Germline trimming cut 0 bases from V and 2 bases from J; bases unmatched to any gene: 5. Germline CDR1 MNHEY, CDR2 SMNVEV (reference sequence). This CDR3 contains 17 residues.

The genes are TRBV30 and TRBJ1-2; 12 bases match TRBD1. This CDR3 has 17 amino acids. Trimming cost V 3 bases and J 4 bases; bases outside gene matches: 12. The germline V gene has CDR1 GTSNPN and CDR2 SVGIG (reference sequence). The CDR3 nucleotides read TGTGCCTGGAGGAGGGGGACAGGGGGCACCGAGACCTATGGCTACACCTTC. Its protein is CAWRRGTGGTETYGYTF.